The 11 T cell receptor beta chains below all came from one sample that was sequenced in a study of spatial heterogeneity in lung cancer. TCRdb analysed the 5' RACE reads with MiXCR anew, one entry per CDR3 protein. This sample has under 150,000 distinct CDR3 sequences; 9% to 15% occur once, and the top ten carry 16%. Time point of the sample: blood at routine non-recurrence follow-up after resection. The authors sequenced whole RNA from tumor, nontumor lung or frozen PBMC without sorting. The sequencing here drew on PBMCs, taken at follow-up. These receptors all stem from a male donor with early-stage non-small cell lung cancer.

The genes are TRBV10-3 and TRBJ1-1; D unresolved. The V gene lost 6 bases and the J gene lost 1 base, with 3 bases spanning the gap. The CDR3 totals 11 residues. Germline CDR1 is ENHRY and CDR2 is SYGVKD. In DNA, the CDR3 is TGTGCCATCAGACAGAACACTGAAGCTTTCTTT. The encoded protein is CAIRQNTEAFF.

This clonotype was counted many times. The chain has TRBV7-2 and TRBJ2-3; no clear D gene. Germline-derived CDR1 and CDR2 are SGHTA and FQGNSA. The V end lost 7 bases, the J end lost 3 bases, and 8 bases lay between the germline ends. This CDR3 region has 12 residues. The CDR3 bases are TGTGCCAGCACCCTCCTTACAGATACGCAGTATTTT. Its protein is CASTLLTDTQYF.

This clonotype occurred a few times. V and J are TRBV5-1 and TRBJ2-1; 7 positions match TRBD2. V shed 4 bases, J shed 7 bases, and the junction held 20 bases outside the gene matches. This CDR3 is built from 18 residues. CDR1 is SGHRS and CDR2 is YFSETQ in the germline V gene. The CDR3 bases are TGCGCCAGCAGCCACATTGCAAATATCGGGGGGTTAGGTAATGAGCAGTTCTTC. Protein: CASSHIANIGGLGNEQFF.

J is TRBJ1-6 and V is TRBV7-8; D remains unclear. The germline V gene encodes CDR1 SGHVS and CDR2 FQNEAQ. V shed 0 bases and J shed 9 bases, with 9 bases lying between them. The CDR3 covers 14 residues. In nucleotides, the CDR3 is TGTGCCAGCAGCTTAGCACAGAGAGGTTCACCCCTCCACTTT. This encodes CASSLAQRGSPLHF.

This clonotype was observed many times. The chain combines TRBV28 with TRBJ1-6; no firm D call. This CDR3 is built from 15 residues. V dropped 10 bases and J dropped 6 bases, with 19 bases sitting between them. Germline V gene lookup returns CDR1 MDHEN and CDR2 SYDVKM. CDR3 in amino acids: CATDVIARSNSPLHF. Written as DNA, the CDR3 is TGTGCCACCGACGTTATTGCCCGGTCTAATTCACCCCTCCACTTT.

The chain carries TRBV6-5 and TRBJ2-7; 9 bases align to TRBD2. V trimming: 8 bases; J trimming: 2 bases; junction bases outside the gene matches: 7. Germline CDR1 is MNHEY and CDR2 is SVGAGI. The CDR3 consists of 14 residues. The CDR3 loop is CASVHSGGTYEQYF. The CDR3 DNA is TGTGCCAGCGTGCACAGCGGGGGGACCTACGAGCAGTACTTC.

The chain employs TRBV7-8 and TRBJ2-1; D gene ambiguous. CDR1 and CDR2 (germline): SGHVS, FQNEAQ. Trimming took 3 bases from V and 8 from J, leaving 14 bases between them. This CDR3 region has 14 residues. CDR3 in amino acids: CASSFATPEDEQFF. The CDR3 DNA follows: TGTGCCAGCAGCTTTGCGACGCCAGAAGATGAGCAGTTCTTC.

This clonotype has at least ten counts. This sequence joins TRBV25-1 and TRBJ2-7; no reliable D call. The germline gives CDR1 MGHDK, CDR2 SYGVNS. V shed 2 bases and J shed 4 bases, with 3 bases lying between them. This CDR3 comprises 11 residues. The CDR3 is CASSEGYEQYF. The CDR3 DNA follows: TGTGCCAGCAGTGAAGGGTACGAGCAGTACTTC.

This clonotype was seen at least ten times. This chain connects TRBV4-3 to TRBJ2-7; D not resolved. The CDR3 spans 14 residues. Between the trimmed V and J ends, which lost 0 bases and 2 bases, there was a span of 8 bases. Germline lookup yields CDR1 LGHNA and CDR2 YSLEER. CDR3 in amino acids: CASSQDRKTYEQYF. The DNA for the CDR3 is TGCGCCAGCAGCCAAGATAGGAAGACCTACGAGCAGTACTTC.

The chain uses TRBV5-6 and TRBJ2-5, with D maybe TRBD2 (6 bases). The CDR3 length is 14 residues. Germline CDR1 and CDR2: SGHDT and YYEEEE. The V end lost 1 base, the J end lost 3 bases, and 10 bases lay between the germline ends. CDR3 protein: CASSLTGGEETQYF. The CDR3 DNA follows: TGTGCCAGCAGCTTGACGGGCGGGGAAGAGACCCAGTACTTC.

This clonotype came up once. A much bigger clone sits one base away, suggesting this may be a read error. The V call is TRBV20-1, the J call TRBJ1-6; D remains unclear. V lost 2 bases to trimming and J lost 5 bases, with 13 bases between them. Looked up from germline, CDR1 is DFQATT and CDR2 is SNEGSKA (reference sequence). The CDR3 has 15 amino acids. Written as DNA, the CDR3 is TGCAGTGCTAGACCGCCACGGAGAGATAATTCACCCCTCCACTTT. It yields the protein CSARPPRRDNSPLHF.